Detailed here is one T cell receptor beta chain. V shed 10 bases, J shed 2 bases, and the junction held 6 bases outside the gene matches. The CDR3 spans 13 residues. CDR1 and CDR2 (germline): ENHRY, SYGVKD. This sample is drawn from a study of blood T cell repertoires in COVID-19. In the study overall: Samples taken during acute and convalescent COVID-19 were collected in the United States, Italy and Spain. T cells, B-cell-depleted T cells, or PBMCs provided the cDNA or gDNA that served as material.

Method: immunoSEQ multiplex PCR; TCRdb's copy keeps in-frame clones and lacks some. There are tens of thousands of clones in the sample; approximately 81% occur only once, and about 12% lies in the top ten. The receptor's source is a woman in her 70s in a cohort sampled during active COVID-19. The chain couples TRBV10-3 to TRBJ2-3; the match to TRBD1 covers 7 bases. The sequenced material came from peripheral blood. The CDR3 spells CANLTGFTDTQYF. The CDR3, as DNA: TGTGCCAACTTGACAGGGTTCACAGATACGCAGTATTTT.